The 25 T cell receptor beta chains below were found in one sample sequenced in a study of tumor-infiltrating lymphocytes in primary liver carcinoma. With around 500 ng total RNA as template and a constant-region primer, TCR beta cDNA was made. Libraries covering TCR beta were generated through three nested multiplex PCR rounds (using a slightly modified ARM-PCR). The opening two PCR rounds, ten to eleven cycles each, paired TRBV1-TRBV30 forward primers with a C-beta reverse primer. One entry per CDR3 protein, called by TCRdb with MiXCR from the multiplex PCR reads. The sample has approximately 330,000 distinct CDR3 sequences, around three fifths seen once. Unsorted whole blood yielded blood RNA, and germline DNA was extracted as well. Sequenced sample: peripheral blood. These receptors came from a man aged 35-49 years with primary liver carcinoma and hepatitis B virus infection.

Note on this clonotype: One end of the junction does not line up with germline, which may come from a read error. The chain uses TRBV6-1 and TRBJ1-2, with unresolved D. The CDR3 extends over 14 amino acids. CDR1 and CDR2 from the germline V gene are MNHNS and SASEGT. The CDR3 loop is CASIGPSANYGHTF. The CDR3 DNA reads TGTGCCAGCATCGGACCCTCCGCTAACTATGGCCACACCTTC.

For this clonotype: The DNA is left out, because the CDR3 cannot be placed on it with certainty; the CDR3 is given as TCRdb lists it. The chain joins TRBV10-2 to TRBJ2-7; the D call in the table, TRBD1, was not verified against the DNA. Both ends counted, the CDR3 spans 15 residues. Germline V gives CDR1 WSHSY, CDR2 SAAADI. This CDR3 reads CASSYVGTGSYEQSF.

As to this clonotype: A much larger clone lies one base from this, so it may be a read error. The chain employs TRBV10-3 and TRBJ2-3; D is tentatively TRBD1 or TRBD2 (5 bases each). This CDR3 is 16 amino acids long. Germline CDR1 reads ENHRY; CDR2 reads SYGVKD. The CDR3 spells CAITRMRGEGTDKQYF. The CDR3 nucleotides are TGTGCCATCACTCGAATGAGGGGTGAGGGCACAGATAAGCAGTATTTT.

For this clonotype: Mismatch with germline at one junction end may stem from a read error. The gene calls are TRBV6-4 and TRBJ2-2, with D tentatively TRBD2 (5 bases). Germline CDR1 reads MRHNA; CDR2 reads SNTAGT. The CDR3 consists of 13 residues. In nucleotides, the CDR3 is TGTGCCAGCAGTGAGGGCTACACCGGGGAGATGTTTTTT. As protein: CASSEGYTGEMFF.

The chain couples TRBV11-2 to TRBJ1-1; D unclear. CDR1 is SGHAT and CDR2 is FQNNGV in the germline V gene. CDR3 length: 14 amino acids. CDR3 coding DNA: TGTGCTAACAGCTTTTCCGGCTTAGGCGGTGAAGCTTTCTTT. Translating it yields CANSFSGLGGEAFF.

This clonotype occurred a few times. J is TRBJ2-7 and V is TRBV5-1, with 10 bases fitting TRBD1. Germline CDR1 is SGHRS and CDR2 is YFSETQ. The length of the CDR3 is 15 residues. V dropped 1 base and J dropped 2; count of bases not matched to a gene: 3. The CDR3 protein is CASSLLGTGAYEQYF. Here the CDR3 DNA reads TGCGCCAGCAGCTTGTTGGGGACAGGGGCCTACGAGCAGTACTTC. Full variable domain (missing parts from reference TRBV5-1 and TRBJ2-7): KAGVTQTPRYLIKTRGQQVTLSCSPISGHRSVSWYQQTPGQGLQFLFEYFSETQRNKGNFPGRFSGRQFSNSRSEMNVSTLELGDSALYLCASSLLGTGAYEQYFGPGTRLTVT.

The CDR3 spells CASSQNRCAENIQYF. In DNA form, the CDR3 reads TGCGCCAGCAGCCAAAACAGGTGTGCCGAAAACATTCAGTACTTC. The gene calls are TRBV4-3 and TRBJ2-4; D perhaps matches TRBD1 (5 bases). Germline values: CDR1 LGHNA, CDR2 YSLEER. The CDR3 spans 15 residues. Trimming left V 2 bases short and J 5 bases short, with 13 bases between.

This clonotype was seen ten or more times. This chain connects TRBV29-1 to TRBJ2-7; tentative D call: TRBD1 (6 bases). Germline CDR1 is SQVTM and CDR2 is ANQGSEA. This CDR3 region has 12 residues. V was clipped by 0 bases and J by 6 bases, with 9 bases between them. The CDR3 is CSVEEGGAEQYF. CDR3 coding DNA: TGCAGCGTTGAAGAAGGGGGTGCCGAGCAGTACTTC.

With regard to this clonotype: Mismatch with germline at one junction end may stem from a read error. CDR3 protein: CAISQASVNYNEQFF. CDR3 nucleotides: TGCGCCATCAGCCAAGCTAGCGTGAACTACAATGAGCAGTTCTTC. V gene TRBV4-3 combines with J gene TRBJ2-1, with D tentatively TRBD2 (6 bases). The germline V gene has CDR1 LGHNA and CDR2 YSLEER. CDR3 length: 15 residues.

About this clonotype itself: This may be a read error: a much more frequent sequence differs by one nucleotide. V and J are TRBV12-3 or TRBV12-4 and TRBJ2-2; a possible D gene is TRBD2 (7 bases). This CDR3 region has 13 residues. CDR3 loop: CAGEGGNPGELFF. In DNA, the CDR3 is TGTGCCGGCGAGGGGGGGAACCCCGGGGAGCTGTTTTTT.

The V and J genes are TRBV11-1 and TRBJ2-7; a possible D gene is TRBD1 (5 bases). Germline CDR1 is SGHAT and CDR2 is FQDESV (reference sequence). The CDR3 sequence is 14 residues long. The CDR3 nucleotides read TGTGTCAGTAGCTTCACTCAGGGTCCCTACGAGCAGTACTTC. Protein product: CVSSFTQGPYEQYF.

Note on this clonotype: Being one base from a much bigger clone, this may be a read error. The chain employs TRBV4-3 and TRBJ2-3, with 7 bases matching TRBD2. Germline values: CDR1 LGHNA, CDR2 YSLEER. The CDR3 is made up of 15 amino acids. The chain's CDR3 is CANSALADSTDTQYF. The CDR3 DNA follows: TGCGCCAACAGCGCCCTAGCGGATAGCACAGATACGCAGTATTTT.

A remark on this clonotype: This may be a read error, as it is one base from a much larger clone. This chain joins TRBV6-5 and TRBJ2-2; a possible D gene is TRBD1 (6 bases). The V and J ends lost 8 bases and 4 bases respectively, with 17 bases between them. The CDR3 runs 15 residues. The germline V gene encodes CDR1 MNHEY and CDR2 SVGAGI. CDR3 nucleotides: TGTGCCAGCGGTCAGGACCAGGGGCCCACCGGGGAGCTGTTTTTT. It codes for CASGQDQGPTGELFF.

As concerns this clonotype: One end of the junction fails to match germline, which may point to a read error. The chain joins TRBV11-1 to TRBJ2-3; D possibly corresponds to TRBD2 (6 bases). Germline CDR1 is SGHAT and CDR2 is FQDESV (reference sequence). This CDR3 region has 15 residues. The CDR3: CVSSEGGDLTDTQFF. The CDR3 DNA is TGTGTCAGCAGCGAAGGCGGGGATTTGACAGATACGCAGTTTTTT. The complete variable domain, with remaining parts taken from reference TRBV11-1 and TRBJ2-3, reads EAEVAQSPRYKITEKSQAVAFWCDPISGHATLYWYRQILGQGPELLVQFQDESVVDDSQLPKDRFSAERLKGVDSTLKIQPAELGDSAMYLCVSSEGGDLTDTQFFGPGTRLTVL.

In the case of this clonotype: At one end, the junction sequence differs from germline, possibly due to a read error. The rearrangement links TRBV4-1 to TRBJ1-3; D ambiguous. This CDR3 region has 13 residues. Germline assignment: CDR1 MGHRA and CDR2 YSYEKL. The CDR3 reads CASNQDLGDAIYF. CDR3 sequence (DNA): TGCGCCAGCAACCAAGATCTCGGAGACGCTATATATTTT.

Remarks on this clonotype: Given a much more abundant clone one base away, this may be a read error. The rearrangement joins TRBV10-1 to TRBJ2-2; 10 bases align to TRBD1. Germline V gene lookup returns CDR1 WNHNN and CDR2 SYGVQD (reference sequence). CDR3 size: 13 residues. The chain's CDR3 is CARGTGDTGELLF. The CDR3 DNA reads TGCGCCAGAGGGACAGGGGATACCGGGGAGCTGCTTTTT.

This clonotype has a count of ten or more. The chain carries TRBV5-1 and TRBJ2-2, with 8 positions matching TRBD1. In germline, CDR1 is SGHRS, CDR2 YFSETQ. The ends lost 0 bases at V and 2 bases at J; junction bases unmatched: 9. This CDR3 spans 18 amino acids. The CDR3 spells CASSLAPLTGANTGELFF. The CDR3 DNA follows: TGCGCCAGCAGCTTGGCCCCCCTGACAGGGGCCAACACCGGGGAGCTGTTTTTT.

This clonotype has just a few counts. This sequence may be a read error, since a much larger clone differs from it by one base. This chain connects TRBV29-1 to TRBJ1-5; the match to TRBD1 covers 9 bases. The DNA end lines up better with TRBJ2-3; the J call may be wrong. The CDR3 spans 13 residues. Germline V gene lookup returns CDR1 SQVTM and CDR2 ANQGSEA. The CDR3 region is CSVQQGAGQPQYF. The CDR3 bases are TGCAGCGTACAACAGGGGGCCGGTCAGCCCCAGTATTTT.

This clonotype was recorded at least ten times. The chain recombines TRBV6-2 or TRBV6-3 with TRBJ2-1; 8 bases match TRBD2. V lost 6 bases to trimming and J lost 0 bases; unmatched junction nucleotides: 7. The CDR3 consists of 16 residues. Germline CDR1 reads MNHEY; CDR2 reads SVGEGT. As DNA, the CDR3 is TGTGCCAGCAGGACCTCAAGCGGGAGCTCCTACAATGAGCAGTTCTTC. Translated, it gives CASRTSSGSSYNEQFF.

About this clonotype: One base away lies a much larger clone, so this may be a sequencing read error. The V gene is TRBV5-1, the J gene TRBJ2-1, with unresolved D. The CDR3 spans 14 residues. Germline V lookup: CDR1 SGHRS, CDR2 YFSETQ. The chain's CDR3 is CVSSLASSYNEQFF. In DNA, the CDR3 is TGCGTCAGCAGCCTTGCCAGCTCCTACAATGAGCAGTTCTTC.

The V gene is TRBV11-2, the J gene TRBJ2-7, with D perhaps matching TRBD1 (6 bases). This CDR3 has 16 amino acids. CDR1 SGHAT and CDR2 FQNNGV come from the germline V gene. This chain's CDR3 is CVGSSLWGQGSYEQYF. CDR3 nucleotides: TGTGTCGGCAGCTCCTTGTGGGGGCAGGGATCCTACGAGCAGTACTTC.

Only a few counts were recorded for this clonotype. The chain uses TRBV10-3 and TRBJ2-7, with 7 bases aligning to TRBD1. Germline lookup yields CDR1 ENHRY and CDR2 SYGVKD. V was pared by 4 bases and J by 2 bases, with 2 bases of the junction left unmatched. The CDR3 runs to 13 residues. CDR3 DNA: TGTGCCATCAGTGGACAGGGCACCTACGAGCAGTACTTC. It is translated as CAISGQGTYEQYF.

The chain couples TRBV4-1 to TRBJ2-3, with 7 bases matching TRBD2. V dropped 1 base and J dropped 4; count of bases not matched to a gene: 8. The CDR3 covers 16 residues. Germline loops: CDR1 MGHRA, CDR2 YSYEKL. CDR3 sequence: CASSQGDGTSADTQYF. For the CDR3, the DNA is TGCGCCAGCAGCCAAGGAGACGGAACTAGCGCAGATACGCAGTATTTT.

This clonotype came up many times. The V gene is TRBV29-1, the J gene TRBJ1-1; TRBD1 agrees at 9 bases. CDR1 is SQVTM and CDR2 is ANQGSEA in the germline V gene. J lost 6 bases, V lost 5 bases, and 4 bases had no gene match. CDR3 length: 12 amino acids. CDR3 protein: CSVRTGVSEAFF. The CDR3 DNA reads TGCAGCGTTCGGACAGGGGTTTCTGAAGCTTTCTTT. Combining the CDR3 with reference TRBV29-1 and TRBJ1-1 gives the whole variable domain SAVISQKPSRDICQRGTSLTIQCQVDSQVTMMFWYRQQPGQSLTLIATANQGSEATYESGFVIDKFPISRPNLTFSTLTVSNMSPEDSSIYLCSVRTGVSEAFFGQGTRLTVV.

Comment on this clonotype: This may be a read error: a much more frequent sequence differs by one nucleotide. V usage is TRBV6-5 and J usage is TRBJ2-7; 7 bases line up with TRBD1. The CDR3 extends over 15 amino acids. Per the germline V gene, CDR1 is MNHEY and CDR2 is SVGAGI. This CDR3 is CDSSKFGTEVHEQYF. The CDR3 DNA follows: TGTGACAGCAGTAAATTCGGGACAGAAGTCCACGAGCAGTACTTC.